This note documents a single TCR beta chain sequence. Repertoires were generated with immunoSEQ multiplex PCR, while TCRdb's copy carries only in-frame clones and drops some. The sample yields 950,000 to 1,100,000 clones, about 75% seen once. Trimming left V 5 bases short and J 0 bases short, with 8 bases between. Germline V gene lookup returns CDR1 LNHDA and CDR2 SQIVND (reference sequence). CDR3 size: 14 residues. These data originate in a study of shared clonotypes between healthy human individuals. The TCR sequence derives from a young man in good health. Sequenced sample: memory CD4+ T cells sorted from blood. Subset defined: CD45RA-negative fraction. The chain combines TRBV19 with TRBJ1-3, with unresolved D. CDR3 DNA sequence: TGTGCCAGTAGTCGTGGAGTCTCTGGAAACACCATATATTTT. Translated: CASSRGVSGNTIYF.